The next 12 T cell receptor beta chains were all read from a single sample in a study of metastatic and nonmetastatic thyroid tumors. From the PCR reads, TCRdb re-called clones with MiXCR. The sample contains 65,000 or so clones, 4% to 5% of which appear only once. Before thyroid surgery, none of the patients had received any treatment. Sequencing input: blood. The origin of the receptors is a female donor with papillary thyroid cancer or a benign thyroid nodule (not recorded which). Some clones in this sample may be carry-over from other donors' samples.

The V call is TRBV6-2 or TRBV6-3, the J call TRBJ1-2, with D unresolved. V dropped 0 bases and J dropped 3 bases, with 17 bases sitting between them. The germline V gene has CDR1 MNHEY and CDR2 SVGEGT. The CDR3 sequence is 17 residues long. CDR3 residues: CASSYSIRAIGDYGYTF. For the CDR3, the DNA is TGTGCCAGCAGTTACTCTATCCGGGCCATTGGGGACTATGGCTACACCTTC.

This clone was seen repeatedly, ten times or more. The chain combines TRBV5-1 with TRBJ2-3; 11 positions agree with TRBD2. CDR3 length: 16 residues. V lost 4 bases, J lost 5 bases, and 9 bases stayed unmatched. Germline-derived CDR1 and CDR2 are SGHRS and YFSETQ. CDR3 sequence reads: CASSPALAGVVDTQYF. The DNA of the CDR3 is TGCGCCAGCAGCCCCGCACTAGCGGGAGTTGTAGATACGCAGTATTTT. The full variable domain, completed using reference TRBV5-1 and TRBJ2-3, is KAGVTQTPRYLIKTRGQQVTLSCSPISGHRSVSWYQQTPGQGLQFLFEYFSETQRNKGNFPGRFSGRQFSNSRSEMNVSTLELGDSALYLCASSPALAGVVDTQYFGPGTRLTVL.

In its sample, this clone was seen many times. The CDR3: CASSQDFSSGRYTGELFF. Here the CDR3 DNA reads TGCGCCAGCAGCCAAGATTTTTCAAGCGGGAGGTACACCGGGGAGCTGTTTTTT. The J gene is TRBJ2-2, the V gene TRBV4-1; 9 nucleotides line up with TRBD2. The CDR3 extends over 18 amino acids. The germline V gene has CDR1 MGHRA and CDR2 YSYEKL. V shed 0 bases, J shed 3 bases, and the junction held 8 bases outside the gene matches.

This clone was found many times. V and J are TRBV5-1 and TRBJ2-3; the match to TRBD2 covers 7 bases. CDR1 and CDR2 from the germline V gene are SGHRS and YFSETQ. CDR3 length: 15 amino acids. The trim removed 3 bases at V and 2 bases at J, leaving 6 bases unmatched. The CDR3 loop is CASSSSGIYTDTQYF. The CDR3 DNA is TGCGCCAGCAGCTCGAGCGGGATATACACAGATACGCAGTATTTT.

This clone turned up a few times. V gene TRBV5-1 combines with J gene TRBJ1-1, with a weak D call TRBD1 (5 bases). V lost 6 bases to trimming and J lost 4 bases, with 19 bases between them. The V gene's germline CDR1 is SGHRS and CDR2 YFSETQ. This CDR3 is 15 amino acids long. CDR3 nucleotides: TGCGCCAGCACCCCGGAGGGGTGGGGAAGCACTGAAGCTTTCTTT. This sequence encodes CASTPEGWGSTEAFF.

This clone was observed many times. V and J are TRBV20-1 and TRBJ1-2; 9 nucleotides agree with TRBD1. Germline loops: CDR1 DFQATT, CDR2 SNEGSKA (reference sequence). The length of the CDR3 is 15 residues. V gave up 3 bases and J gave up 7 bases; unmatched junction bases: 12. The CDR3 is CSASLPRTGASGYTF. CDR3 bases: TGCAGTGCTAGCCTCCCCCGGACAGGGGCCAGTGGCTACACCTTC.

For this clone: Given a much more abundant clone one base away, this may be a read error. The chain joins TRBV7-9 to TRBJ1-1; D is unresolved. Trimming removed 5 bases at V and 11 bases at J, with 18 bases between. The CDR3 has 13 amino acids. Germline loops: CDR1 SEHNR, CDR2 FQNEAQ (reference sequence). In DNA form, the CDR3 reads TGTGCCAGCAGCGCAAATACAGCCCACGAGGCTTTCTTT. It codes for CASSANTAHEAFF.

This clone counts as medium-sized (0.01 to 0.1%). A junction boundary mismatches the germline segment, possibly from a read error. The V call is TRBV2, the J call TRBJ2-7; D perhaps matches TRBD2 (6 bases). The CDR3 spans 12 residues. CDR1 and CDR2 (germline): SNHLY, FYNNEI. CDR3 sequence reads: CASSEGPGDTHF. The CDR3 bases are TGTGCCAGCAGTGAAGGGCCGGGAGATACCCACTTC. Full variable domain (remainder filled in from reference TRBV2 and TRBJ2-7): EPEVTQTPSHQVTQMGQEVILRCVPISNHLYFYWYRQILGQKVEFLVSFYNNEISEKSEIFDDQFSVERPDGSNFTLKIRSTKLEDSAMYFCASSEGPGDTHFGPGTRLTVT.

This clone was counted ten times or more. This chain connects TRBV15 to TRBJ1-6, with D maybe TRBD1 (5 bases). The CDR3 is 15 amino acids. Trimming shortened V by 0 bases and J by 14 bases, and 17 bases separated the two germline ends. CDR1 and CDR2 (germline): LNHNV, YYDKDF (reference sequence). The CDR3 bases are TGTGCCACCAGCAGAGATAAAGGGGCCGAGGAGGCCCTCCACTTT. This codes for CATSRDKGAEEALHF.

This clone has more than one count but fewer than ten. The V gene is TRBV11-2, the J gene TRBJ1-5; 8 positions match TRBD1. V trimming: 4 bases; J trimming: 5 bases; junction bases outside the gene matches: 4. The CDR3 is 14 amino acids. CDR1 and CDR2 (germline): SGHAT, FQNNGV. For the CDR3, the DNA is TGTGCCAGCAGCTCCCTGACAGGGGATCAGCCCCAGCATTTT. As protein: CASSSLTGDQPQHF.

There are many counts of this clone. The chain combines TRBV9 with TRBJ1-2; possibly TRBD1 for D (6 bases). This CDR3 region has 14 residues. Trimming took 3 bases from V and 8 from J, leaving 17 bases between them. Germline lookup yields CDR1 SGDLS and CDR2 YYNGEE. The CDR3 here is CASSARDTMRGYTF. The CDR3 DNA is TGTGCCAGCAGCGCCCGGGACACTATGAGAGGCTACACCTTC. Drawing the rest from reference TRBV9 and TRBJ1-2, the complete variable domain is DSGVTQTPKHLITATGQRVTLRCSPRSGDLSVYWYQQSLDQGLQFLIQYYNGEERAKGNILERFSAQQFPDLHSELNLSSLELGDSALYFCASSARDTMRGYTFGSGTRLTVV.

A note on this clone: A much larger clone differs by one base, so this may be a read error. The same CDR3 arises from other DNA sequences in this sample as well. CDR3 in DNA: TGTGCCAGCAGTTGGCAAGAGACCCAGTACTTC. Protein: CASSWQETQYF. The chain has TRBV7-9 and TRBJ2-5; no reliable D call. This CDR3 is 11 amino acids long. The germline V and J ends were trimmed by 6 bases and 2 bases, with 4 bases remaining between them. Germline CDR1 is SEHNR and CDR2 is FQNEAQ (reference sequence).